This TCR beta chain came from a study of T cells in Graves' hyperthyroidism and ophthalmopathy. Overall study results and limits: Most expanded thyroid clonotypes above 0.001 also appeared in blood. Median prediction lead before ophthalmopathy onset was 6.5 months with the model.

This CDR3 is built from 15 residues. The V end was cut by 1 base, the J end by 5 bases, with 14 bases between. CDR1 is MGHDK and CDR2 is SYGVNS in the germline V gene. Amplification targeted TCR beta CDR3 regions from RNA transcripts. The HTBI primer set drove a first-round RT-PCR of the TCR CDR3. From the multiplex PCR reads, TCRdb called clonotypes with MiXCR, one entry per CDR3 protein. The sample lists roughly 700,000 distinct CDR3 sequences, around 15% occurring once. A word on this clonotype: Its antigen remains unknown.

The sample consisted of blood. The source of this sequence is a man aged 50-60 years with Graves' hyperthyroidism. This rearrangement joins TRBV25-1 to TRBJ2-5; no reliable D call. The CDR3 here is CASSESKGYTETQYF. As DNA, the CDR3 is TGTGCCAGCAGTGAATCCAAGGGATATACGGAGACCCAGTACTTC.